Shown below are 24 T cell receptor beta chains from a single sample sequenced in a study of control samples from healthy donors and cancer patients. Here immunoSEQ multiplex PCR was the method, and the copy in TCRdb shows in-frame clones only, minus some. Of more than 95,000 clones in the sample, roughly 84% were seen once. The sequenced material came from blood. The receptors were sampled from a middle-aged man in good health.

V usage is TRBV11-2 and J usage is TRBJ2-7; 10 nucleotides align to TRBD2. V lost 5 bases, J lost 4 bases, and 8 bases stayed unmatched. The CDR3 consists of 15 residues. Looked up from germline, CDR1 is SGHAT and CDR2 is FQNNGV. In DNA form, the CDR3 reads TGTGCCAGCAGCCCCTTAGCGGGGGGCTCGTACGAGCAGTACTTC. Translating it yields CASSPLAGGSYEQYF.

V is TRBV10-2 and J is TRBJ2-5; D is unresolved. Germline assignment: CDR1 WSHSY and CDR2 SAAADI. With 6 bases removed from V and 0 bases from J, the gap between germline ends came to 2 bases. This CDR3 has 11 residues. This chain's CDR3 is CASRYQETQYF. The CDR3 nucleotides are TGCGCCAGCAGGTACCAAGAGACCCAGTACTTC.

The gene calls are TRBV5-1 and TRBJ1-6; TRBD1 might be the D (6 bases). There are 14 residues in the CDR3. Trimming took off 4 bases at V and 8 bases at J, with 13 bases between the two ends. Per germline, CDR1 SGHRS and CDR2 YFSETQ. The DNA of the CDR3 is TGCGCCAGCAGCCCAGGGGACCCCTATTCACCCCTCCACTTT. Translation: CASSPGDPYSPLHF.

Only a few counts were recorded for this clone. CDR3 region: CASSKSSGVFNEQFF. The CDR3 coding sequence is TGTGCCAGCAGTAAATCCAGCGGGGTTTTCAATGAGCAGTTCTTC. This chain links TRBV2 with TRBJ2-1; TRBD2 agrees at 7 bases. CDR3 length: 15 residues. With 5 bases clipped from V and 6 bases from J, the junction kept 10 bases outside the gene matches. Germline V gene lookup returns CDR1 SNHLY and CDR2 FYNNEI.

The rearrangement joins TRBV4-1 to TRBJ2-3; D is undetermined. V shed 1 base and J shed 4 bases, with 6 bases lying between them. The CDR3 totals 13 residues. Per the germline V gene, CDR1 is MGHRA and CDR2 is YSYEKL. The CDR3 DNA follows: TGCGCCAGCAGCCAAGTATATGCAGATACGCAGTATTTT. This sequence encodes CASSQVYADTQYF.

The chain joins TRBV25-1 to TRBJ2-2; no clear D. Trimming took off 2 bases at V and 6 bases at J, with 7 bases between the two ends. The length of the CDR3 is 13 residues. The germline CDR1 and CDR2 sequences are MGHDK and SYGVNS. CDR3 sequence (DNA): TGTGCCAGCAGTGAAATTTCTCCCGGGGAGCTGTTTTTT. Amino acid sequence: CASSEISPGELFF.

This chain links TRBV19 with TRBJ2-2, with 9 bases matching TRBD1. The junction had 6 bases not matched to a gene; V was cut back by 6 bases and J by 7 bases. CDR3 size: 14 residues. Germline values: CDR1 LNHDA, CDR2 SQIVND (reference sequence). CDR3 sequence (DNA): TGTGCCAGTAGAACAGGGGGCGCCATCGGGGAGCTGTTTTTT. Its protein product is CASRTGGAIGELFF. Using reference TRBV19 and TRBJ2-2 for the parts outside the CDR3, the full variable domain is DGGITQSPKYLFRKEGQNVTLSCEQNLNHDAMYWYRQDPGQGLRLIYYSQIVNDFQKGDIAEGYSVSREKKESFPLTVTSAQKNPTAFYLCASRTGGAIGELFFGEGSRLTVL.

Details on this clone: This sample also contains other DNA sequences that code for the same CDR3. The V and J genes are TRBV3-1 (or the pseudogene TRBV3-2) and TRBJ1-2; a weak D match, TRBD1 (6 bases). CDR3 length equals 14 residues. Looked up from germline, CDR1 is LGHDT and CDR2 is YNNKEL (reference sequence). V lost 1 base, J lost 5 bases, and 11 bases lay in between. The CDR3 is CASSQVPGAYGYTF. Here the CDR3 DNA reads TGTGCCAGCAGCCAAGTTCCGGGGGCATATGGCTACACCTTC.

The gene calls are TRBV7-2 and TRBJ1-1; 9 nucleotides line up with TRBD1. CDR1 and CDR2 (germline): SGHTA, FQGNSA. CDR3 length: 15 residues. Germline trimming cut 2 bases from V and 1 base from J; bases unmatched to any gene: 2. The CDR3 DNA sequence: TGTGCCAGCAGCTTACGGGGACAGGGGAACACTGAAGCTTTCTTT. Translating gives CASSLRGQGNTEAFF.

The J gene is TRBJ2-7, the V gene TRBV6-2 or TRBV6-3; D might be TRBD1 (6 bases). Germline V gene lookup returns CDR1 MNHEY and CDR2 SVGEGT. The CDR3 contains 15 residues. With 5 bases removed from V and 2 bases from J, the gap between germline ends came to 16 bases. This CDR3 is CASSTPGTPPYEQYF. As DNA, the CDR3 is TGTGCCAGCAGTACCCCCGGGACACCGCCCTACGAGCAGTACTTC.

The chain combines TRBV6-6 with TRBJ2-5; D call uncertain. V was trimmed by 4 bases and J by 3 bases, leaving 3 bases between them. This CDR3 contains 11 residues. Germline V gene sequence: CDR1 MNHNY, CDR2 SVGAGI (reference sequence). The DNA for the CDR3 is TGTGCCAGCAGTTCCGAAGAGACCCAGTACTTC. It is translated as CASSSEETQYF.

This rearrangement joins TRBV7-2 to TRBJ1-2; D might be TRBD1 (5 bases). With 5 bases removed from V and 4 bases from J, the gap between germline ends came to 17 bases. CDR3 length equals 15 residues. The germline gives CDR1 SGHTA, CDR2 FQGNSA. CDR3 sequence reads: CASSPRDPRGYGYTF. The CDR3 region has the DNA TGTGCCAGCAGCCCCCGGGACCCAAGGGGCTATGGCTACACCTTC.

The V gene is TRBV14, the J gene TRBJ1-2; no firm D call. The ends were cut back, 0 bases at V and 7 bases at J, with 9 bases in the middle. Germline CDR1 is SGHDN and CDR2 is FVKESK. CDR3 size: 13 residues. The CDR3: CASSQDVSRGYTF. The CDR3 coding sequence is TGTGCCAGCAGCCAAGATGTGTCTCGTGGCTACACCTTC. The full variable domain, its missing parts supplied by reference TRBV14 and TRBJ1-2, is EAGVTQFPSHSVIEKGQTVTLRCDPISGHDNLYWYRRVMGKEIKFLLHFVKESKQDESGMPNNRFLAERTGGTYSTLKVQPAELEDSGVYFCASSQDVSRGYTFGSGTRLTVV.

The chain combines TRBV5-6 with TRBJ1-1; tentative D call: TRBD1 (6 bases). The germline V and J ends were trimmed by 0 bases and 8 bases, with 11 bases remaining between them. The CDR3 totals 13 residues. The germline V gene encodes CDR1 SGHDT and CDR2 YYEEEE. The CDR3 DNA reads TGTGCCAGCAGCTTGGGCGGGACATTCGAAGCTTTCTTT. Amino acids: CASSLGGTFEAFF.

The rearrangement joins TRBV11-3 to TRBJ1-6; TRBD1 might be the D (5 bases). Trimming removed 1 base at V and 0 bases at J, with 16 bases between. The germline gives CDR1 SGHNT, CDR2 YENEEA. The CDR3 extends over 19 amino acids. This CDR3 reads CASSLGRGHQRSYNSPLHF. CDR3 coding DNA: TGTGCCAGCAGCTTAGGTCGCGGACACCAGCGCTCCTATAATTCACCCCTCCACTTT.

CDR3 residues: CASSLSGAYEQYF. CDR3 DNA sequence: TGTGCCAGCAGCTTGAGCGGGGCCTACGAGCAGTACTTC. This rearrangement joins TRBV7-2 to TRBJ2-7; TRBD2 matches at 7 bases. With 3 bases clipped from V and 2 bases from J, the junction kept 1 base outside the gene matches. There are 13 residues in the CDR3. Germline lookup yields CDR1 SGHTA and CDR2 FQGNSA.

The chain is built from TRBV3-1 (or the pseudogene TRBV3-2) and TRBJ1-4; the match to TRBD1 covers 8 bases. Germline CDR1 LGHDT, CDR2 YNNKEL (reference sequence). The ends lost 4 bases at V and 8 bases at J; junction bases unmatched: 12. The CDR3 totals 16 residues. The CDR3 is CASSRYSTGGGEKLFF. Written as DNA, the CDR3 is TGTGCCAGCAGCCGCTACTCAACAGGGGGAGGCGAAAAACTGTTTTTT.

V and J are TRBV24-1 and TRBJ2-3, with D uncertain. Trimming took off 3 bases at V and 2 bases at J, with 17 bases between the two ends. The CDR3 is made up of 17 amino acids. CDR1 KGHDR and CDR2 SFDVKD come from the germline V gene. In DNA form, the CDR3 reads TGTGCCACCAGTGATAGGACCGCGCCCCCGTTCACAGATACGCAGTATTTT. Translation: CATSDRTAPPFTDTQYF.

The V and J genes are TRBV18 and TRBJ1-2, with TRBD1 matching over 8 bases. The V and J ends lost 1 base and 7 bases, in that order; junction bases with no gene match: 5. The length of the CDR3 is 14 residues. CDR1 and CDR2 (germline): KGHSH, LQKENI. This chain's CDR3 is CASSPLGQGRGYTF. The CDR3 DNA follows: TGTGCCAGCTCACCACTAGGACAGGGACGTGGCTACACCTTC.

The chain combines TRBV7-9 with TRBJ2-1; D gene ambiguous. Germline V gene sequence: CDR1 SEHNR, CDR2 FQNEAQ (reference sequence). This CDR3 comprises 14 residues. V gave up 2 bases and J gave up 5 bases, with 10 bases separating them. The CDR3 DNA sequence: TGTGCCAGCAGCTTATATTTTTCGGACAATGAGCAGTTCTTC. Translated: CASSLYFSDNEQFF. Together with reference TRBV7-9 and TRBJ2-1, the CDR3 gives the full variable domain: DTGVSQNPRHKITKRGQNVTFRCDPISEHNRLYWYRQTLGQGPEFLTYFQNEAQLEKSRLLSDRFSAERPKGSFSTLEIQRTEQGDSAMYLCASSLYFSDNEQFFGPGTRLTVL.

This clone was seen once. The chain is built from TRBV19 and TRBJ1-2, with D uncertain. CDR1 is LNHDA, CDR2 SQIVND, per germline (reference sequence). This CDR3 spans 16 amino acids. The V gene lost 2 bases and the J gene lost 2 bases, with 15 bases spanning the gap. CDR3 sequence (DNA): TGTGCCAGTAGTATACGGACTTGGTGGGTGAACTATGGCTACACCTTC. It codes for CASSIRTWWVNYGYTF.

In this sample, this clone turned up once. The V call is TRBV11-3, the J call TRBJ2-4; a possible D gene is TRBD1 (6 bases). V lost 4 bases, J lost 5 bases, and 12 bases lay in between. The CDR3 covers 14 residues. Germline CDR1 SGHNT, CDR2 YENEEA. The CDR3: CASSSRQVQNIQYF. The DNA for the CDR3 is TGTGCCAGCAGCTCTAGACAGGTTCAAAACATTCAGTACTTC.

V is TRBV3-1 (or the pseudogene TRBV3-2) and J is TRBJ2-1; the D gene could be TRBD1 or TRBD2 (5 bases each). The CDR3 loop spans 13 amino acids. Germline V gene data show CDR1 as LGHDT and CDR2 as YNNKEL (reference sequence). V shed 4 bases and J shed 9 bases, with 13 bases lying between them. CDR3 region: CASSRATGTEQFF. CDR3 bases: TGTGCCAGCAGCCGGGCGACGGGGACTGAGCAGTTCTTC.

The V gene is TRBV2, the J gene TRBJ1-2; a possible D gene is TRBD1 (5 bases). The germline gives CDR1 SNHLY, CDR2 FYNNEI. The CDR3 contains 13 residues. V was clipped by 4 bases and J by 6 bases, with 12 bases between them. The CDR3 bases are TGTGCCAGCAGTGCCCAGGGATCAGATGGCTACACCTTC. It is translated as CASSAQGSDGYTF.